The clone carrying this T cell receptor (beta chain) was seen repeatedly, ten times or more. Antigen unknown. Researchers made TCR cDNA using 5'RACE template switching, and this step added a universal primer site and UMIs. TCRdb fed the 5' RACE reads into MiXCR, producing one record per CDR3 protein. This sample yields under 200,000 distinct CDR3 sequences, of which almost 7% are seen a single time; 2.5% belongs to the top ten. The record originates from a study of T cells after yellow fever vaccination. Whole-study findings and limits: CD4 and CD8 compartments shared a small share of clonotypes.

The V end was cut by 1 base, the J end by 2 bases, with 12 bases between. In germline, CDR1 is LGHDT, CDR2 YNNKEL (reference sequence). The CDR3 length is 15 residues. The material sequenced was CD4+ T cells sorted from PBMCs, taken 5 to 6 days after the first yellow fever vaccination. This receptor was obtained from a man aged 18 to 29 who received the YFV17D yellow fever vaccine. This chain links TRBV3-1 with TRBJ2-7; D ambiguous. The CDR3 nucleotides are TGTGCCAGCAGCCAAGGGGTGGATATTCCCTACGAGCAGTACTTC. It yields the protein CASSQGVDIPYEQYF.